The 14 T cell receptor beta chains in this list originate from one sample, sequenced in a study of CD8+ T cells in alopecia areata (dated by TCRdb to 2017 to 2018). The sample's time point label is to be understood as: baseline before oral tofacitinib. The method was the immunoSEQ multiplex PCR assay. For TCR sequencing, RNA was extracted from every sample and reverse transcribed into cDNA to serve as template. Imported from immuneACCESS, the table was reduced by TCRdb to in-frame sequences with V and J called. These copies leave out some clones; in studies compared against another copy, an unresolved V gene accounts for under half, and the cause of the remainder is not known. The sample profile shows approximately 63,000 clones; roughly 60% of them were found once. Of the sample, roughly 18% falls within the top ten clones. Sequencing was performed on CD8+ T cells sorted from blood, taken at week 0. The receptor set was obtained from a human donor with alopecia areata.

V is TRBV28 and J is TRBJ2-5; D gene unclear. CDR1 and CDR2 (germline): MDHEN, SYDVKM. Trimming left V 3 bases short and J 6 bases short, with 5 bases between. This CDR3 is 11 amino acids long. Written as DNA, the CDR3 is TGTGCCAGCAGTTTTATGAAGACCCAGTACTTC. This encodes CASSFMKTQYF.

The chain couples TRBV9 to TRBJ1-2, with a tentative D call TRBD1 (5 bases). V shed 0 bases and J shed 6 bases, with 15 bases lying between them. This CDR3 region has 15 residues. CDR1 is SGDLS, CDR2 YYNGEE, per germline. The CDR3: CASSVGSAPGHGYTF. The CDR3 DNA reads as TGTGCCAGCAGCGTAGGGTCCGCCCCGGGGCATGGCTACACCTTC.

The chain is built from TRBV9 and TRBJ2-7, with D hard to call. CDR3 size: 14 residues. Per germline, CDR1 SGDLS and CDR2 YYNGEE. Trimming took 3 bases from V and 2 from J, leaving 12 bases between them. The DNA of the CDR3 is TGTGCCAGCAGCGCTGGTACAGCCACCTACGAGCAGTACTTC. It is translated as CASSAGTATYEQYF. The complete variable domain, with remaining parts taken from reference TRBV9 and TRBJ2-7, reads DSGVTQTPKHLITATGQRVTLRCSPRSGDLSVYWYQQSLDQGLQFLIQYYNGEERAKGNILERFSAQQFPDLHSELNLSSLELGDSALYFCASSAGTATYEQYFGPGTRLTVT.

The table lists this clone with a few counts. Other DNA sequences in this specimen translate into the identical CDR3. CDR3 loop: CAWSVGSYEQYF. In DNA form, the CDR3 reads TGTGCCTGGAGCGTGGGCTCCTACGAGCAGTACTTC. J is TRBJ2-7 and V is TRBV30; D is uncertain. CDR3 size: 12 residues. CDR1 and CDR2 (germline): GTSNPN, SVGIG (reference sequence). V was clipped by 3 bases and J by 0 bases, with 6 bases between them.

The chain uses TRBV6-5 and TRBJ2-3, with D possibly matching TRBD2 (6 bases). V was cut by 8 bases and J by 6 bases, with 15 bases left in between. Germline lookup yields CDR1 MNHEY and CDR2 SVGAGI. This CDR3 spans 13 amino acids. CDR3 protein: CASQRVVGDTQYF. DNA for the CDR3: TGTGCCAGCCAGCGGGTGGTGGGGGATACGCAGTATTTT.

The chain carries TRBV29-1 and TRBJ1-1; a possible D gene is TRBD1 (5 bases). The CDR3 has 12 residues. Germline CDR1 and CDR2: SQVTM and ANQGSEA. V was cut by 8 bases and J by 5 bases, with 15 bases left in between. CDR3 region: CSFPTGETEAFF. CDR3 coding DNA: TGCAGCTTTCCCACAGGAGAAACTGAAGCTTTCTTT.

This chain links TRBV14 with TRBJ2-7; 9 positions agree with TRBD2. This CDR3 has 15 residues. Germline lookup yields CDR1 SGHDN and CDR2 FVKESK. J lost 0 bases, V lost 4 bases, and 4 bases had no gene match. The CDR3 nucleotides read TGTGCCAGCAGCCTAGGGACTAGCCTCTCCTACGAGCAGTACTTC. It codes for CASSLGTSLSYEQYF.

The rearrangement uses TRBV30 and TRBJ2-7, with a possible D match to TRBD1 (6 bases). Germline V gives CDR1 GTSNPN, CDR2 SVGIG (reference sequence). This CDR3 contains 14 residues. The V gene lost 3 bases and the J gene lost 0 bases, with 12 bases spanning the gap. In nucleotides, the CDR3 is TGTGCCTGGAGGCCACAGGGTGTCTCCTACGAGCAGTACTTC. It yields the protein CAWRPQGVSYEQYF.

The rearrangement uses TRBV9 and TRBJ2-1; TRBD2 matches 8 bases. Germline values: CDR1 SGDLS, CDR2 YYNGEE. J gave up 1 base and V 1 base, and 10 bases lay outside the gene matches. CDR3 length: 18 residues. The CDR3 region has the DNA TGTGCCAGCAGCGTATCCCAAACGGCTAGCGGGTCCTACAATGAGCAGTTCTTC. Protein sequence: CASSVSQTASGSYNEQFF.

V and J are TRBV29-1 and TRBJ1-2; D is unclear. Germline V gene data show CDR1 as SQVTM and CDR2 as ANQGSEA. Trimming took off 3 bases at V and 3 bases at J, with 8 bases between the two ends. This CDR3 has 12 residues. CDR3 residues: CSVDGLDYGYTF. The DNA for the CDR3 is TGCAGCGTTGATGGCCTAGACTATGGCTACACCTTC.

This clone has just a few counts. The chain combines TRBV19 with TRBJ2-3; TRBD2 matches at 12 bases. Germline loops: CDR1 LNHDA, CDR2 SQIVND (reference sequence). The CDR3 runs 16 residues. The junction had 4 bases not matched to a gene; V was cut back by 1 base and J by 5 bases. DNA for the CDR3: TGTGCCAGTAGTATAGCCTCGGGACTAGCGGGAGATACGCAGTATTTT. It is translated as CASSIASGLAGDTQYF.

The J gene is TRBJ2-5, the V gene TRBV5-1, with 9 bases matching TRBD2. Germline trimming cut 6 bases from V and 2 bases from J; bases unmatched to any gene: 14. Germline values: CDR1 SGHRS, CDR2 YFSETQ. There are 17 residues in the CDR3. CDR3 region: CASILTGSGGLQETQYF. DNA of the CDR3: TGCGCCAGCATACTGACGGGTAGCGGGGGACTACAAGAGACCCAGTACTTC.

The gene calls are TRBV7-9 and TRBJ2-3; D might be TRBD1 (6 bases). V lost 1 base and J lost 1, with 12 bases in between. CDR1 and CDR2 from the germline V gene are SEHNR and FQNEAQ (reference sequence). The CDR3 sequence is 16 residues long. The CDR3 region is CASSLEGEVGTDTQYF. As DNA, the CDR3 is TGTGCCAGCAGCTTAGAGGGGGAAGTCGGCACAGATACGCAGTATTTT.

V is TRBV7-3 and J is TRBJ2-7; either TRBD1 or TRBD2 may fit D (6 bases each). There are 13 residues in the CDR3. The V end was cut by 2 bases, the J end by 5 bases, with 10 bases between. Germline CDR1 reads SGHTA; CDR2 reads FQGTGA. As DNA, the CDR3 is TGTGCCAGCAGCTTAGAGGGGGGTAACGAGCAGTACTTC. It is translated as CASSLEGGNEQYF.